This section outlines one T cell receptor (beta chain) sequence together with its context. This sample was taken from a study of control samples from healthy donors and cancer patients. The germline gives CDR1 KGHSY, CDR2 FQNENV. The CDR3 extends over 13 amino acids. V dropped 2 bases and J dropped 6 bases, with 9 bases sitting between them. Some clones are missing from TCRdb's copy, which holds only in-frame ones; the method was immunoSEQ multiplex PCR. Of about 130,000 clones in the sample, roughly 91% were seen once. The TCR was taken from a man aged 50 or older with head and neck cancer. This chain joins TRBV16 and TRBJ2-3; D remains ambiguous. What was sequenced was PBMCs. The DNA of the CDR3 is TGTGCCAGCAGCCAACAGTTAGGCGATACGCAGTATTTT. It specifies CASSQQLGDTQYF.